This TCR beta chain was captured in a study of T cells after yellow fever vaccination. From the 5' RACE reads, TCRdb called clonotypes with MiXCR, one entry per CDR3 protein. The data hold around 550,000 distinct CDR3 sequences, with under 25% observed a single time. This clonotype was counted only a few times. The CDR3 contains 13 residues. Trimming removed 6 bases from V and 0 bases from J, with 11 bases in between. Germline lookup yields CDR1 SQVTM and CDR2 ANQGSEA. V gene TRBV29-1 combines with J gene TRBJ1-2, with D possibly TRBD1 on 6 matching bases. The specimen was PBMCs, collected 15 days after the yellow fever booster vaccination. The sequence came from a man aged 30 to 39 who received the YFV17D yellow fever vaccine. CDR3 DNA: TGCAGCGTAGGGACATCCACTAACTATGGCTACACCTTC. Protein product: CSVGTSTNYGYTF.